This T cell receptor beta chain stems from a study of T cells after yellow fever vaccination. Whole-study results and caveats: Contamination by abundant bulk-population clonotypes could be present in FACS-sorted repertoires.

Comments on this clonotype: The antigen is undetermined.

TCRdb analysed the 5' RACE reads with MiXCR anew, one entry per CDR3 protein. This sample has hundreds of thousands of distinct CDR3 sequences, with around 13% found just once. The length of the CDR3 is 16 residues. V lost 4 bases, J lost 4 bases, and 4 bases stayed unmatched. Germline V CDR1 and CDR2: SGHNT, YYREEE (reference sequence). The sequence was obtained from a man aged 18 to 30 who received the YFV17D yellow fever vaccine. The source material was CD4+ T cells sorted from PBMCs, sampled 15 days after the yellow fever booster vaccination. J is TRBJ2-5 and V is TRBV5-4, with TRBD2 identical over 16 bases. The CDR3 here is CASSPGTSGGAETQYF. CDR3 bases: TGTGCCAGCAGCCCCGGGACTAGCGGGGGGGCAGAGACCCAGTACTTC.